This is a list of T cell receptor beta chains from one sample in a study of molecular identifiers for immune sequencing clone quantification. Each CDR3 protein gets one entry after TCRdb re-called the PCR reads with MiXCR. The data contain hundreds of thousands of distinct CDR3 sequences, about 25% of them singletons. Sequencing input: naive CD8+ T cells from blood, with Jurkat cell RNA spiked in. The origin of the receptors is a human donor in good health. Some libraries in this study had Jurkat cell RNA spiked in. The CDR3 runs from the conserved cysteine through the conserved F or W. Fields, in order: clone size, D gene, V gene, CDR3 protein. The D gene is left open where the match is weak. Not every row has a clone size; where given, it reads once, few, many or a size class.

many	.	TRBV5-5	CASSLAPSGPEAFF
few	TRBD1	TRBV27	CASSLSAGGRYEQYF
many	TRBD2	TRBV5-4	CASSLKTSGYSTDTQYF
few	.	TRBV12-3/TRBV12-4	CASSWGAVGGETQYF
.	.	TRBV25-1	CASSETGFPGVGSPLHF
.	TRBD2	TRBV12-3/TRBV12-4	CASSPASGTYADTQYF
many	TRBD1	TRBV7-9	CASSLGSTGGNQPQHF
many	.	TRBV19	CASSTDVISPLHF
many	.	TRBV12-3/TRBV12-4	CASSLSLGNEQFF
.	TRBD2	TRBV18	CASSRTSGYYEQYF
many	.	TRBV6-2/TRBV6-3	CASSYTANQPQHF
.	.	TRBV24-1	CATSEPDPVGQETQYF
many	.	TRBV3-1	CASSQDLYGQPNTEAFF
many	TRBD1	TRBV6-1	CASSETAKDRGFWNQPQHF
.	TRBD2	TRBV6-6	CASSYSWTSGGSETQYF
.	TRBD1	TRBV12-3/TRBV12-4	CASSFEQGVDEQYF
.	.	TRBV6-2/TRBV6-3	CASSYLANNEQFF
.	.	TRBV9	CTSSGRGYEQYF
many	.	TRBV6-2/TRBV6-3	CASSSPRLLSSYNEQFF
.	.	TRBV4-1	CASSPGQRSGNTIYF
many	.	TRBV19	CASSIVIGLKMYEQYF
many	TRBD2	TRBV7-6	CASSSGGGSTDTQYF
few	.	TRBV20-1	CSASLLRTAATYEQYF
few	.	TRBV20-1	CSARLPWGYEQYF
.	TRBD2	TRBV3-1	CASSQVSSGGINTGELFF
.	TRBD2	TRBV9	CASSVAIAGGPGTDTQYF
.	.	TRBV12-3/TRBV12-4	CASSTRQGSHIRNTEAFF